This T cell receptor beta chain was profiled in a study of Ad26.COV2.S vaccination and SARS-CoV-2 variants. Study context: Once or twice, 56 days apart, Ad26.COV2.S was delivered intramuscularly.

Clones were read by immunoSEQ multiplex PCR, and TCRdb kept only the in-frame ones, dropping some. The sample holds 400,000 to 500,000 clones, around 89% seen once. Treatment defined: 15 to 20 received Ad26.COV2.S at low or high dose, single or two shots; about five received placebo; per-sample allocation not given. Sampling happened 63 days after the first vaccine or placebo injection. CDR1 SGHAT and CDR2 FQNNGV come from the germline V gene. The ends were cut back, 7 bases at V and 7 bases at J, with 11 bases in the middle. The CDR3 runs to 13 residues. The TCR sequence derives from a person between 18 and 60 years old who received the Ad26.COV2.S COVID-19 vaccine or a placebo. The sample in question was peripheral blood, obtained in a trial of Ad26.COV2.S vaccine versus placebo. The chain combines TRBV11-2 with TRBJ1-6; D uncertain. CDR3 bases: TGTGCCAGCAAGGAACATAGCAATTCACCCCTCCACTTT. Translated, it gives CASKEHSNSPLHF.